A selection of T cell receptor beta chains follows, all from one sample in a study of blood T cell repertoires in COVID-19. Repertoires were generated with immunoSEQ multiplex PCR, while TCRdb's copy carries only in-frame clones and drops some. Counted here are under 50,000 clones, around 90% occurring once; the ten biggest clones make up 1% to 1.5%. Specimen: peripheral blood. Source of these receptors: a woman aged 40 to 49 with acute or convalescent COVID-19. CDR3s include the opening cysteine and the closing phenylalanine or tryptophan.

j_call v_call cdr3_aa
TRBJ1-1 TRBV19 CASSVPPGTEAFF
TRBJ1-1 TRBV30 CAWSVLKDSEAFF
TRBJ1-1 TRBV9 CASGPNTEAFF
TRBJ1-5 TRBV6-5 CASILGSDQPQHF
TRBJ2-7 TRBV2 CASSGAGTGDEYEQYF
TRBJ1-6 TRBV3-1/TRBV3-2 CASSQGLTGANSPLHF
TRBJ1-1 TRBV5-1 CASSLDGQGPTEAFF
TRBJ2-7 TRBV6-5 CASSYSMGGRDEQYF
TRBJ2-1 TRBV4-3 CASSQEMAGGREQFF
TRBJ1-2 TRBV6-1 CASSEAAGQGATDTF
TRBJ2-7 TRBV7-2 CASSLMPGQGLIGGYEQYF
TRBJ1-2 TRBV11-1 CASSEYRAFAGYTF
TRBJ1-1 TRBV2 CASSAQGAVSPEAFF
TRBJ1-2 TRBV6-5 CASTSGQGPVGYTF
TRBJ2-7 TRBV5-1 CASSLNSYEQYF
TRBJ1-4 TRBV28 CASSLLEATNEKLFF
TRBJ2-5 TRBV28 CASVRGDQETQYF
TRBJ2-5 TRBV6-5 CASSGIRDSQETQYF
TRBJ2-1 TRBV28 CASSFTLALYNEQFF
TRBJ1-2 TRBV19 CASRDTPNYGYTF
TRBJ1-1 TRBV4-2 CASSQDHPGQGRATEAFF
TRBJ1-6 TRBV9 CASSVRTGRGSYNSPLHF
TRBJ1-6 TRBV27 CASSPRQGNSPLHF
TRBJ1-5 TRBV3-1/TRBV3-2 CASSHGTGNNQPQHF
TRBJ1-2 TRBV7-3 CASSATGQAGGYTF
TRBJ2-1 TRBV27 CASSFDYLGNEQFF
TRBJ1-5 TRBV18 CASSPLENQPQHF
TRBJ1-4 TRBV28 CASSTTTGEAGEKLFF
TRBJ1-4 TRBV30 CARTGTGEGEKLFF